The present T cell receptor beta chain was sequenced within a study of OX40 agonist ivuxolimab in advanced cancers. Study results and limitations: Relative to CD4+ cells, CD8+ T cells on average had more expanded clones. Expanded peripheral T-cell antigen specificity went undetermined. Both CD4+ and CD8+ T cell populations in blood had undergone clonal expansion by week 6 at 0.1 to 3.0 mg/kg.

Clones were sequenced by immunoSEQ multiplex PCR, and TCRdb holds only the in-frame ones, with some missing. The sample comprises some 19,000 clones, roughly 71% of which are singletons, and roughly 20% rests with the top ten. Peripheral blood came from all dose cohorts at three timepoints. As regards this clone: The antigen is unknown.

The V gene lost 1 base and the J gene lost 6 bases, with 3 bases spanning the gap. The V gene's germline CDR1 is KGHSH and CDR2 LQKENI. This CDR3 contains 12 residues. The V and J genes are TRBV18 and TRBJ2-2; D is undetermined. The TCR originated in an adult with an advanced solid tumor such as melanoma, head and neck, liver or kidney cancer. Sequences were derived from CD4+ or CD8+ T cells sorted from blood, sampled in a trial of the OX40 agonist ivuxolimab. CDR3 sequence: CASSPRAGELFF. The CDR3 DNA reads TGTGCCAGCTCACCACGGGCCGGGGAGCTGTTTTTT.